Listed below are T cell receptor beta chains from one sample, sequenced in a study of T cells in Graves' hyperthyroidism and ophthalmopathy. In TCRdb, the multiplex PCR reads were re-called with MiXCR into one record per CDR3 protein. In the table there are 300,000 to 450,000 distinct CDR3 sequences, less than 20% of which are singletons. The sample was blood. Receptor source: a man aged 18 to 35 with Graves' ophthalmopathy. The CDR3 runs from the conserved cysteine through the conserved F or W. Fields, in order: V gene, J gene, clone size, D gene, CDR3 length, CDR3 protein, CDR3 DNA. D genes are given only for firm matches. Clone size is not always given. Where it is, it says once, few, many or a class for expanded clones.

TRBV6-5	TRBJ2-4	NA	NA	16	CASSYSYKLAKNIQYF	TGTGCCAGCAGTTACTCGTACAAACTAGCCAAAAACATTCAGTACTTC
TRBV27	TRBJ2-5	NA	NA	15	CASSFAGGYQETQYF	TGTGCCAGCAGCTTTGCCGGAGGGTACCAAGAGACCCAGTACTTC
TRBV9	TRBJ1-3	NA	TRBD1	17	CASSFSRVRGTGNTIYF	TGTGCCAGCAGCTTCTCGAGGGTCAGGGGGACGGGAAACACCATATATTTT
TRBV20-1	TRBJ1-1	few	NA	13	CSASGLSETEAFF	TGCAGTGCGTCAGGGTTGAGTGAGACTGAAGCTTTCTTT
TRBV11-3	TRBJ2-2	few	NA	16	CASSFSGTTNTGELFF	TGTGCCAGCAGTTTCTCCGGGACAACGAACACCGGGGAGCTGTTTTTT
TRBV6-1	TRBJ1-6	many	NA	18	CASRFPTGRSSYNSPLHF	TGTGCCAGCCGGTTCCCTACAGGGAGAAGCTCCTATAATTCACCCCTCCACTTT
TRBV5-1	TRBJ2-3	NA	NA	15	CASSGRRAETDTQYF	TGCGCCAGCAGCGGCCGGCGGGCAGAAACAGATACGCAGTATTTT
TRBV2	TRBJ1-1	many	NA	13	CASSIAGNTEAFF	TGTGCCAGCAGTATCGCGGGGAACACTGAAGCTTTCTTT
TRBV6-1	TRBJ2-7	many	NA	14	CASSRNGHIYEQYF	TGTGCCAGCAGTAGAAACGGACACATCTACGAGCAGTACTTC
TRBV5-1	TRBJ1-2	many	NA	14	CASSLMGAWDGYTF	TGCGCCAGCAGCTTGATGGGGGCGTGGGATGGCTACACCTTC
TRBV6-1	TRBJ2-3	NA	NA	13	CASGGGAPDTQYF	TGTGCCAGCGGGGGCGGCGCGCCAGATACGCAGTATTTT
TRBV4-1	TRBJ1-5	many	NA	15	CASSQDWGSNQPQHF	TGTGCCAGCAGCCAAGATTGGGGTAGCAATCAGCCCCAGCATTTT
TRBV19	TRBJ2-7	few	TRBD1	13	CASSMGQGDEQYF	TGTGCCAGTAGTATGGGACAGGGGGACGAGCAGTACTTC
TRBV20-1	TRBJ1-6	NA	NA	14	CAMPGAGINSPLHF	TGCGCTATGCCCGGGGCGGGGATTAATTCACCCCTCCACTTT
TRBV19	TRBJ2-3	few	TRBD1	18	CASSIDSPGQGASDTQYF	TGTGCCAGTAGTATTGACTCTCCGGGACAGGGGGCATCAGATACGCAGTATTTT
TRBV12-3/TRBV12-4	TRBJ1-3	many	NA	13	CASRGDRGNTIYF	TGTGCCAGCAGGGGGGACCGTGGAAACACCATATATTTT
TRBV10-3	TRBJ2-7	NA	NA	14	CAISEFRNSYEQYF	TGTGCCATCAGTGAATTCAGGAACTCCTACGAGCAGTACTTC
TRBV5-1	TRBJ2-7	NA	TRBD1	16	CASSLGWQGESYEQYF	TGCGCCAGCAGCTTGGGGTGGCAGGGGGAATCCTACGAGCAGTACTTC
TRBV12-3/TRBV12-4	TRBJ1-1	many	NA	18	CASSFRQSRGRGNTEAFF	TGTGCCAGCAGTTTTAGGCAATCACGAGGACGGGGGAACACTGAAGCTTTCTTT
TRBV20-1	TRBJ1-5	few	TRBD1	19	CSARITGTGAYYSNQPQHF	TGCAGTGCTAGAATCACCGGGACAGGGGCCTATTATAGCAATCAGCCCCAGCATTTT
TRBV19	TRBJ2-3	NA	TRBD2	14	CASTLAGGADTQYF	TGTGCCAGTACCTTAGCGGGGGGCGCAGATACGCAGTATTTT
TRBV9	TRBJ2-1	NA	TRBD2	18	CASSSRVSHRGGQDEQFF	TGTGCCAGCAGCTCTAGGGTTAGTCACCGGGGGGGCCAGGATGAGCAGTTCTTC
TRBV28	TRBJ1-1	many	TRBD1	15	CASRTIGQGASEAFF	TGTGCCAGCAGAACAATAGGACAGGGGGCTTCTGAAGCTTTCTTT
TRBV4-1	TRBJ2-2	few	NA	14	CATERGDGVGELFF	TGCGCCACAGAGCGTGGGGATGGGGTGGGGGAGCTGTTTTTT
TRBV3-1	TRBJ2-1	NA	NA	16	CASSQAPWLAYNEQFF	TGTGCCAGCAGCCAAGCCCCTTGGCTTGCCTACAATGAGCAGTTCTTC
TRBV28	TRBJ2-5	NA	TRBD2	17	CASSFWGLAEIQETQYF	TGTGCCAGCAGTTTCTGGGGACTAGCGGAGATACAAGAGACCCAGTACTTC
TRBV5-1	TRBJ2-2	many	NA	15	CASSLTTANTGELFF	TGCGCCAGCAGCCTGACGACAGCGAACACCGGGGAGCTGTTTTTT
TRBV4-1	TRBJ2-6	NA	TRBD2	18	CASSQVLAGRPGANVLTF	TGCGCCAGCAGCCAGGTACTAGCGGGGAGGCCCGGGGCCAACGTCCTGACTTTC
TRBV20-1	TRBJ1-1	many	NA	12	CSERRGITEAFF	TGCAGTGAGAGGAGGGGGATCACTGAAGCTTTCTTT
TRBV27	TRBJ1-2	few	TRBD1	15	CASRGGQGTPYGYTF	TGTGCCAGCAGGGGGGGACAGGGGACTCCATATGGCTACACCTTC
TRBV20-1	TRBJ2-1	NA	TRBD2	14	CSPSGGASVNEQFF	TGCAGTCCGAGCGGGGGGGCCTCTGTGAATGAGCAGTTCTTC
TRBV24-1	TRBJ2-1	few	TRBD2	18	CATSDPSGGGASYNEQFF	TGTGCCACCAGTGACCCAAGCGGGGGGGGGGCCTCCTACAATGAGCAGTTCTTC
TRBV13	TRBJ1-2	many	NA	14	CASSSGRSNYGYTF	TGTGCCAGCAGCTCGGGACGGAGTAACTATGGCTACACCTTC
TRBV7-6	TRBJ1-3	many	NA	16	CASSPSSQGSGNTIYF	TGTGCCAGCAGCCCTTCCAGCCAGGGTTCTGGAAACACCATATATTTT
TRBV7-9	TRBJ1-2	many	TRBD1	14	CASSLGTAIYGYTF	TGTGCCAGCAGCCTCGGGACAGCAATCTATGGCTACACCTTC
TRBV11-2	TRBJ1-3	NA	NA	13	CASSLDRGNTIYF	TGTGCCAGCAGCTTAGACCGGGGAAACACCATATATTTT
TRBV24-1	TRBJ2-2	NA	TRBD2	16	CATSGWTSERGGELFF	TGTGCCACCAGTGGTTGGACTAGCGAGCGGGGCGGGGAGCTGTTTTTT